Presented here are 21 T cell receptor beta chains from one specimen sequenced in a study of blood T cells in healthy people across ages. Next came a second PCR, run for about 7 to 12 cycles, which used a sample-barcoded 5' primer along with a J-beta primer mix. TCRdb itself ran the 5' RACE reads through MiXCR, one entry per CDR3 protein. The sample records about a million distinct CDR3 sequences, around two fifths being singletons. Sequenced material: blood. The receptors here all came from a man between 18 and 29 years old in good health.

The DNA of the CDR3 is TGTGCCAGCAGCTCAATACCGGGACACCGGAACACTGAAGCTTTCTTT. It codes for CASSSIPGHRNTEAFF. The chain has TRBV5-6 and TRBJ1-1; tentatively, D is TRBD1 (6 bases). CDR3 size: 16 residues. Germline-derived CDR1 and CDR2 are SGHDT and YYEEEE. The V and J ends lost 3 bases and 1 base respectively, with 16 bases between them.

The chain couples TRBV5-1 to TRBJ2-7, with a tentative D call TRBD1 (5 bases). Trimming removed 6 bases at V and 1 base at J, with 14 bases between. This CDR3 has 14 amino acids. The germline CDR1 and CDR2 sequences are SGHRS and YFSETQ. CDR3 nucleotide sequence: TGCGCCAGCAAAAAGACAGCACCTTCCTACGAGCAGTACTTC. Its translation is CASKKTAPSYEQYF.

This clonotype showed up just a few times. The chain employs TRBV27 and TRBJ2-7, with D possibly TRBD1 on 5 matching bases. The CDR3 contains 12 residues. Germline V gene sequence: CDR1 MNHEY, CDR2 SMNVEV (reference sequence). Trimming took off 8 bases at V and 3 bases at J, with 11 bases between the two ends. CDR3 nucleotides: TGTGCCAGCGGACACCCCATCTACGAGCAGTACTTC. It encodes CASGHPIYEQYF.

This sequence joins TRBV3-1 and TRBJ2-1; D is ambiguous. Germline V gene lookup returns CDR1 LGHDT and CDR2 YNNKEL (reference sequence). This CDR3 contains 12 residues. V was cut by 6 bases and J by 9 bases, with 12 bases left in between. CDR3 in amino acids: CASSLIRSEQFF. The CDR3 nucleotides read TGTGCCAGCAGTCTCATCCGTAGTGAGCAGTTCTTC.

The V call is TRBV5-5, the J call TRBJ1-2, with D perhaps TRBD1 (5 bases). In germline, CDR1 is SGHKS, CDR2 YYEKEE (reference sequence). The V gene lost 1 base and the J gene lost 4 bases, with 17 bases spanning the gap. The CDR3 is 16 residues long. CDR3 DNA: TGTGCCAGCAGCTTGAGTTTGGGGGAAGCGGGCTATGGCTACACCTTC. Translated, it gives CASSLSLGEAGYGYTF.

This chain uses TRBV7-2 with TRBJ1-1; D unresolved. Germline-derived CDR1 and CDR2 are SGHTA and FQGNSA. CDR3 length: 13 amino acids. V was clipped by 5 bases and J by 8 bases, with 15 bases between them. CDR3 amino acids: CASSPMEITEAFF. The CDR3 DNA reads TGTGCCAGCAGCCCAATGGAGATAACGGAAGCTTTCTTT.

This clonotype was seen many times. The rearrangement links TRBV9 to TRBJ2-3, with a weak D call TRBD1 (6 bases). Germline-derived CDR1 and CDR2 are SGDLS and YYNGEE. V gave up 4 bases and J gave up 2 bases, with 11 bases separating them. CDR3 size: 14 residues. The DNA of the CDR3 is TGTGCCAGCAGCTCCGACAGGCTCACAGATACGCAGTATTTT. This gives the protein CASSSDRLTDTQYF.

Only a few counts were recorded for this clonotype. The gene calls are TRBV2 and TRBJ1-1, with D possibly matching TRBD1 (5 bases). The CDR3 loop spans 15 amino acids. V was pared by 7 bases and J by 4 bases, with 19 bases between. CDR1 and CDR2 from the germline V gene are SNHLY and FYNNEI. CDR3: CASTTGLTGGTEAFF. CDR3 in DNA: TGTGCCAGCACCACCGGCCTCACGGGGGGCACTGAAGCTTTCTTT.

This clonotype has only a few counts. For the CDR3, the DNA is TGTGCCAGCAGGGAGGGGGATGAAAAACTGTTTTTT. It yields the protein CASREGDEKLFF. The chain recombines TRBV3-1 with TRBJ1-4, with D perhaps matching TRBD1 (6 bases). V was clipped by 6 bases and J by 6 bases, with 8 bases between them. CDR1 LGHDT and CDR2 YNNKEL come from the germline V gene (reference sequence). This CDR3 spans 12 amino acids.

This clonotype was seen a single time. This rearrangement joins TRBV25-1 to TRBJ2-1, with a possible D match to TRBD2 (6 bases). Trimming removed 8 bases from V and 7 bases from J, with 18 bases in between. The CDR3 has 14 amino acids. Germline loops: CDR1 MGHDK, CDR2 SYGVNS. CDR3 in DNA: TGTGCCAGCCAGATGCGGGGCATCAGGAATGAGCAGTTCTTC. It specifies CASQMRGIRNEQFF.

This chain joins TRBV29-1 and TRBJ2-7; D unresolved. The CDR3 has 15 amino acids. Per germline, CDR1 SQVTM and CDR2 ANQGSEA. Trimming took off 2 bases at V and 0 bases at J, with 14 bases between the two ends. The CDR3 nucleotides are TGCAGCGTTGAATTCGACGGGCCAAGCTCCTACGAGCAGTACTTC. Translation: CSVEFDGPSSYEQYF.

The J gene is TRBJ1-2, the V gene TRBV12-3 or TRBV12-4; D unresolved. Trimming left V 5 bases short and J 4 bases short, with 11 bases between. CDR3 length equals 13 residues. The CDR3 loop reads CASSVSPSYGYTF. CDR3 DNA: TGTGCCAGCAGTGTCAGTCCCAGCTATGGCTACACCTTC.

The sample holds a few counts of this clonotype. This chain joins TRBV7-2 and TRBJ1-2; D may be TRBD1 (5 bases). This CDR3 region has 17 residues. V was trimmed by 5 bases and J by 7 bases, leaving 26 bases between them. CDR1 and CDR2 from the germline V gene are SGHTA and FQGNSA. DNA of the CDR3: TGTGCCAGCAGCGGGTGGACTGAGATCCGGGACTTAGGTGGCTACACCTTC. Translating it yields CASSGWTEIRDLGGYTF.

As DNA, the CDR3 is TGTGCCAGCAGCCAAGATTGGGGGAAGGATAACACCGGGGGGCTCGACTATGGCTACACCTTC. The encoded protein is CASSQDWGKDNTGGLDYGYTF. The chain employs TRBV14 and TRBJ1-2, with D perhaps TRBD1 (6 bases). The germline CDR1 and CDR2 sequences are SGHDN and FVKESK. The CDR3 contains 21 residues. V lost 0 bases, J lost 3 bases, and 29 bases lay in between.

In this sample, this clonotype turned up a few times. The V and J genes are TRBV20-1 and TRBJ2-2; 8 nucleotides align to TRBD1. J lost 1 base, V lost 0 bases, and 4 bases had no gene match. The CDR3 is 16 amino acids. In germline, CDR1 is DFQATT, CDR2 SNEGSKA (reference sequence). CDR3 loop: CSARDVGTGNTGELFF. The DNA of the CDR3 is TGCAGTGCTAGAGACGTCGGGACAGGGAACACCGGGGAGCTGTTTTTT.

The rearrangement joins TRBV9 to TRBJ1-5, with D hard to call. The V and J ends lost 2 bases and 2 bases respectively, with 8 bases between them. Germline values: CDR1 SGDLS, CDR2 YYNGEE. The CDR3 totals 14 residues. For the CDR3, the DNA is TGTGCCAGCAGCGTTTTTGGAGGCAATCAGCCCCAGCATTTT. Its protein is CASSVFGGNQPQHF. Complete variable domain (other parts from reference TRBV9 and TRBJ1-5): DSGVTQTPKHLITATGQRVTLRCSPRSGDLSVYWYQQSLDQGLQFLIQYYNGEERAKGNILERFSAQQFPDLHSELNLSSLELGDSALYFCASSVFGGNQPQHFGDGTRLSIL.

This chain connects TRBV28 to TRBJ1-6; D call uncertain. Trimming removed 6 bases from V and 10 bases from J, with 7 bases in between. Per the germline V gene, CDR1 is MDHEN and CDR2 is SYDVKM. The CDR3 is made up of 11 amino acids. CDR3 protein: CASRLGSPLHF. The CDR3 bases are TGTGCCAGCAGGCTTGGATCACCCCTCCACTTT.

The chain combines TRBV28 with TRBJ1-4; weak D call: TRBD1 (6 bases). The CDR3 extends over 16 amino acids. The germline V gene has CDR1 MDHEN and CDR2 SYDVKM. Trimming pared 4 bases from V and 5 bases from J, leaving 17 bases between. CDR3 sequence reads: CASSSPPGHLNEKLFF. The DNA for the CDR3 is TGTGCCAGCAGTTCCCCTCCGGGACACCTCAATGAAAAACTGTTTTTT.

In this sample, this clonotype turned up once. The V gene is TRBV10-3, the J gene TRBJ2-7; 10 bases match TRBD2. The CDR3 has 15 residues. Trimming cost V 4 bases and J 4 bases; bases outside gene matches: 7. Germline assignment: CDR1 ENHRY and CDR2 SYGVKD. The CDR3 protein is CAISGGSGGAYEQYF. For the CDR3, the DNA is TGTGCCATCAGTGGAGGAAGCGGGGGGGCGTACGAGCAGTACTTC.

The genes are TRBV30 and TRBJ1-1; TRBD1 is a possible D gene (5 bases). Germline CDR1 reads GTSNPN; CDR2 reads SVGIG (reference sequence). The CDR3 length is 14 residues. Trimming cost V 0 bases and J 6 bases, with 14 bases left between them. The CDR3, as DNA: TGTGCCTGGAGTGTACTCGGGGGTAGTGCTGAAGCTTTCTTT. Residues: CAWSVLGGSAEAFF.

This clonotype was detected ten times or more. This sequence joins TRBV20-1 and TRBJ2-1, with TRBD1 identical over 10 bases. Unmatched junction bases numbered 6, after V lost 3 bases and J lost 7 bases. The CDR3 spans 14 residues. Germline V gene sequence: CDR1 DFQATT, CDR2 SNEGSKA (reference sequence). The CDR3 reads CSARGQGTLNEQFF. In nucleotides, the CDR3 is TGCAGTGCTAGGGGACAGGGGACGTTGAATGAGCAGTTCTTC.